Listed below are T cell receptor beta chains from one sample, sequenced in a study of CD8+CD57+ T cells in acquired aplastic anemia. TCRdb re-derived calls from the reads in MiXCR, one entry per CDR3 protein. The sample records about 220,000 distinct CDR3 sequences, almost 35% being singletons. Sequenced material: sorted CD4+, CD8+, or CD8+CD57+ T cells (not recorded which) from PBMCs. The receptor source for this set is a human donor in good health, serving as a control. Both conserved end residues are trimmed from each CDR3. D genes are given only for firm matches.

V: TRBV2
J: TRBJ1-6
D: NA
CDR3: ASSRATGSPLH

V: TRBV13
J: TRBJ2-7
D: NA
CDR3: ASSLASWTVYEQY

V: TRBV12-3/TRBV12-4
J: TRBJ2-3
D: NA
CDR3: ASSHYPDTQY

V: TRBV10-3
J: TRBJ2-7
D: NA
CDR3: AITPNPQVYEQY

V: TRBV6-1
J: TRBJ1-6
D: NA
CDR3: AGQQGFESPLH

V: TRBV7-3
J: TRBJ2-3
D: TRBD1
CDR3: ASSPTGGSDTQY

V: TRBV6-1
J: TRBJ2-5
D: TRBD2
CDR3: ASKHRPREGCDETQY

V: TRBV7-9
J: TRBJ2-5
D: NA
CDR3: ASSPNNGGELATQY

V: TRBV4-1
J: TRBJ2-4
D: TRBD2
CDR3: ASSQRTSDLAKNIQY

V: TRBV11-2
J: TRBJ2-1
D: NA
CDR3: ASSLDPSIYNEQF

V: TRBV20-1
J: TRBJ2-3
D: NA
CDR3: STLGLLSTDTQY

V: TRBV10-3
J: TRBJ2-6
D: NA
CDR3: AIRELRGRTGANVLT

V: TRBV6-2/TRBV6-3
J: TRBJ2-5
D: NA
CDR3: ASSYGETQC

V: TRBV10-3
J: TRBJ2-2
D: TRBD1
CDR3: AISRGTGNGELF